The next 4 T cell receptor beta chains were all read from a single sample in a study of CD8+CD57+ T cells in acquired aplastic anemia. Genomic DNA constituted the template upon which TCR beta VDJ and CDR3 profiling was performed. TCRdb used MiXCR to reprocess the reads, holding one entry per CDR3 protein. The sample contains 190,000 or so distinct CDR3 sequences, under 65% of which appear only once. The source material was sorted CD4+, CD8+, or CD8+CD57+ T cells (not recorded which) from PBMCs. The receptors stem from a human donor in good health.

The J gene is TRBJ2-7, the V gene TRBV7-3, with D perhaps matching TRBD2 (5 bases). Germline assignment: CDR1 SGHTA and CDR2 FQGTGA. CDR3 size: 14 residues. V lost 7 bases and J lost 0, with 13 bases in between. The CDR3: CASTEVGSSYEQYF. CDR3 coding DNA: TGTGCCAGCACCGAGGTTGGGAGCTCCTACGAGCAGTACTTC.

This clonotype was found many times. DNA of the CDR3: TGTGCCAGCCACGGGGGGGGTGTTAATCAGCCCCAGCATTTT. Encoded protein: CASHGGGVNQPQHF. The chain has TRBV6-5 and TRBJ1-5, with D perhaps TRBD1 (5 bases). CDR1 and CDR2 (germline): MNHEY, SVGAGI. The CDR3 totals 14 residues. V was trimmed by 8 bases and J by 4 bases, leaving 15 bases between them.

This clonotype was counted many times. The gene calls are TRBV6-6 and TRBJ2-7; TRBD1 is a possible D gene (5 bases). This CDR3 region has 14 residues. The V gene's germline CDR1 is MNHNY and CDR2 SVGAGI (reference sequence). V lost 7 bases and J 0 bases, leaving 13 bases between the germline ends. CDR3 loop: CASKGITSSYEQYF. The DNA for the CDR3 is TGTGCCAGCAAGGGGATCACGAGCTCCTACGAGCAGTACTTC.

The V gene is TRBV12-3 or TRBV12-4, the J gene TRBJ1-5; D perhaps matches TRBD1 (5 bases). Trimming took 6 bases from V and 2 from J, leaving 14 bases between them. This CDR3 has 15 amino acids. CDR3 region: CASSFTGLGNQPQHF. As DNA, the CDR3 is TGTGCCAGCAGCTTCACGGGGCTTGGCAATCAGCCCCAGCATTTT.